The TCR beta chain under discussion was sequenced for a study of blood T cell repertoires in COVID-19. Study overall: The United States, Italy and Spain supplied acute and convalescent COVID-19 samples. T cells, B-cell-depleted T cells, or PBMCs supplied cDNA or gDNA.

Study processing details: Counts of nucleated cells, estimated from reference gene primer amplification, were obtained. Assay used: immunoSEQ multiplex PCR; TCRdb lists only in-frame clones, some missing. V, J and clone size are those of that table, while D and trimming were read from the DNA. This table holds 200,000 to 300,000 clones, 75% to 85% found once. Seattle patients were enrolled while actively infected and followed longitudinally. The V gene end was trimmed by 1 base and the J gene end by 8 bases; junction bases not matched to a gene: 17. This CDR3 spans 19 amino acids. Germline V gene data show CDR1 as SGHKS and CDR2 as YYEKEE (reference sequence).

The chain links TRBV5-5 to TRBJ1-4; 10 bases align to TRBD1. The specimen sequenced was peripheral blood. This TCR was sampled from a woman aged 80 or over with COVID-19, enrolled during active disease. CDR3 sequence: CASSLTPGTGEGGREKLFF. The CDR3, as DNA: TGTGCCAGCAGCTTGACCCCCGGGACAGGGGAGGGAGGGAGAGAAAAACTGTTTTTT.